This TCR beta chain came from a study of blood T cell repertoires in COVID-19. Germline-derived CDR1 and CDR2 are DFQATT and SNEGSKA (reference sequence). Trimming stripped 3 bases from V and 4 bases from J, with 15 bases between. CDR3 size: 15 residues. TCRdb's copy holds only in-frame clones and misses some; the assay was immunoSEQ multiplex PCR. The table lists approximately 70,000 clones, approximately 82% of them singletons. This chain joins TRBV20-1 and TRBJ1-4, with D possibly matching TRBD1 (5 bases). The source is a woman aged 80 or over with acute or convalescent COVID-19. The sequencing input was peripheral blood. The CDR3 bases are TGCAGTGCTAGTGTAGAGGGACTGATTAATGAAAAACTGTTTTTT. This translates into CSASVEGLINEKLFF.